These 21 T cell receptor beta chains originate from one sample sequenced in a study of T cell responses to AZD1222 COVID-19 vaccine. Measured with immunoSEQ multiplex PCR; TCRdb has only the in-frame clones, and not every one. The profile covers 100,000 or so clones, with about 82% appearing a single time and approximately 5.6% taken by the ten largest. Sequenced here: peripheral blood, sampled 28 days after the second AZD1222 dose. These receptors were obtained from an adult who received the AZD1222 COVID-19 vaccine.

This chain's CDR3 is CATRPSGFGSANEQFF. The CDR3 region has the DNA TGTGCCACCAGGCCTTCGGGGTTCGGGTCAGCAAATGAGCAGTTCTTC. This chain uses TRBV15 with TRBJ2-1; a possible D gene is TRBD2 (5 bases). Germline CDR1 and CDR2: LNHNV and YYDKDF (reference sequence). Between the trimmed V and J ends, which lost 6 bases and 7 bases, there was a span of 22 bases. The CDR3 is 16 amino acids. The complete variable domain, with remaining parts taken from reference TRBV15 and TRBJ2-1, reads DAMVIQNPRYQVTQFGKPVTLSCSQTLNHNVMYWYQQKSSQAPKLLFHYYDKDFNNEADTPDNFQSRRPNTSFCFLDIRSPGLGDTAMYLCATRPSGFGSANEQFFGPGTRLTVL.

This chain links TRBV19 with TRBJ1-4, with D possibly TRBD1 on 5 matching bases. Trimming took 4 bases from V and 10 from J, leaving 16 bases between them. This CDR3 is built from 14 residues. The germline V gene has CDR1 LNHDA and CDR2 SQIVND (reference sequence). The DNA of the CDR3 is TGTGCCAGTAGTACCTGGCCCGTGGGGGGAAAACTGTTTTTT. This translates into CASSTWPVGGKLFF.

Comments on this clone: A junction boundary mismatches the germline segment, possibly from a read error. The chain carries TRBV7-7 and TRBJ2-1, with D perhaps TRBD2 (6 bases). Germline CDR1 reads SSHAT; CDR2 reads FNYEAQ (reference sequence). This CDR3 region has 11 residues. The CDR3 nucleotides read TGTGCTAGCAGTATTCCAGGGACTCGGTTCTTC. Encoded protein: CASSIPGTRFF.

This sequence joins TRBV7-9 and TRBJ2-7; D ambiguous. The CDR3 contains 11 residues. Germline CDR1 and CDR2: SEHNR and FQNEAQ (reference sequence). The V and J ends lost 1 base and 9 bases respectively, with 7 bases between them. CDR3 bases: TGTGCCAGCAGCTTAGGGCCGCCGCAGTACTTC. Protein sequence: CASSLGPPQYF.

V gene TRBV4-3 combines with J gene TRBJ2-1; 7 positions agree with TRBD2. This CDR3 has 13 residues. The ends lost 5 bases at V and 7 bases at J; junction bases unmatched: 5. CDR1 is LGHNA and CDR2 is YSLEER in the germline V gene. CDR3 nucleotides: TGCGCCAGCAGCAACCACGGGGGGAATGAGCAGTTCTTC. Protein product: CASSNHGGNEQFF.

The gene calls are TRBV6-6 and TRBJ1-1; weak D call: TRBD1 (5 bases). V was pared by 5 bases and J by 7 bases, with 11 bases between. From germline, CDR1 is MNHNY and CDR2 SVGAGI (reference sequence). The CDR3 runs 12 residues. The CDR3: CASSRRRGEAFF. The CDR3 DNA sequence: TGTGCCAGCAGTCGGAGGAGGGGTGAAGCTTTCTTT.

The V gene is TRBV21-1, the J gene TRBJ1-5. TRBV21-1 constitutes a pseudogene. The CDR3 sequence is 13 residues long. The CDR3: CASSQTGREPQHF. DNA of the CDR3: TGTGCCAGCAGCCAAACGGGGAGAGAGCCCCAGCATTTT.

CDR3 region: CSVGHSSGSNQPQHF. The CDR3 bases are TGCAGCGTTGGACATTCCTCTGGGAGCAATCAGCCCCAGCATTTT. The chain combines TRBV29-1 with TRBJ1-5; D uncertain. V was trimmed by 4 bases and J by 1 base, leaving 14 bases between them. Germline V gene lookup returns CDR1 SQVTM and CDR2 ANQGSEA. This CDR3 spans 15 amino acids.

The chain is built from TRBV5-1 and TRBJ2-1, with D possibly matching TRBD2 (5 bases). The germline V and J ends were trimmed by 4 bases and 10 bases, with 12 bases remaining between them. Germline loops: CDR1 SGHRS, CDR2 YFSETQ. The CDR3 extends over 12 amino acids. The CDR3 spells CASSPGGQEQFF. CDR3 bases: TGCGCCAGCAGCCCCGGAGGTCAGGAGCAGTTCTTC.

This clone was seen only a few times. The V call is TRBV6-2 or TRBV6-3, the J call TRBJ2-7, with D perhaps TRBD1 or TRBD2 (5 bases each). This CDR3 is 14 amino acids long. Germline lookup yields CDR1 MNHEY and CDR2 SVGEGT. The germline V and J ends were trimmed by 6 bases and 2 bases, with 14 bases remaining between them. CDR3 sequence: CASRPPGPTYEQYF. CDR3 in DNA: TGTGCCAGCAGGCCTCCGGGACCTACCTACGAGCAGTACTTC.

The chain couples TRBV6-4 to TRBJ1-5; D call uncertain. Per germline, CDR1 MRHNA and CDR2 SNTAGT. This CDR3 has 15 amino acids. V was shortened by 0 bases and J by 6 bases, with 12 bases between the two germline ends. The CDR3 bases are TGTGCCAGCAGTGACTCCACCGGGTGGGTTCAGCCCCAGCATTTT. Amino acids: CASSDSTGWVQPQHF.

The chain carries TRBV4-2 and TRBJ2-5, with D perhaps TRBD1 (6 bases). Per the germline V gene, CDR1 is LGHNA and CDR2 is YNFKEQ. CDR3 length: 15 residues. Trimming removed 2 bases at V and 5 bases at J, with 15 bases between. This CDR3 is CASSQKRDISETQYF. CDR3 nucleotide sequence: TGTGCCAGCAGCCAAAAAAGGGACATCTCCGAGACCCAGTACTTC.

For the CDR3, the DNA is TGCGCCATCTTCTGGGGGAGGGAACCCTACGAGCAGTACTTC. Translation: CAIFWGREPYEQYF. V gene TRBV10-1 combines with J gene TRBJ2-7, with TRBD2 matching over 7 bases. After removal of 10 bases from V and 2 bases from J, the junction contained 11 bases not matched to a gene. The CDR3 runs to 14 residues. Germline loops: CDR1 WNHNN, CDR2 SYGVQD (reference sequence).

This rearrangement joins TRBV11-1 to TRBJ1-5; D uncertain. The CDR3 runs 15 residues. Germline CDR1 and CDR2: SGHAT and FQDESV (reference sequence). V lost 5 bases to trimming and J lost 2 bases, with 13 bases between them. In DNA form, the CDR3 reads TGTGCCAGCAGCCTCGGCGGGGAGCGCAATCAGCCCCAGCATTTT. This sequence encodes CASSLGGERNQPQHF.

The chain links TRBV7-3 to TRBJ2-2; perhaps TRBD2 as D (5 bases). V lost 3 bases and J 4 bases, leaving 9 bases between the germline ends. This CDR3 is built from 14 residues. Germline V gene lookup returns CDR1 SGHTA and CDR2 FQGTGA. CDR3 in amino acids: CASSFLAATGELFF. CDR3 coding DNA: TGTGCCAGCAGCTTTCTAGCTGCCACCGGGGAGCTGTTTTTT. The variable domain in full, completed from reference TRBV7-3 and TRBJ2-2, reads GAGVSQTPSNKVTEKGKYVELRCDPISGHTALYWYRQSLGQGPEFLIYFQGTGAADDSGLPNDRFFAVRPEGSVSTLKIQRTERGDSAVYLCASSFLAATGELFFGEGSRLTVL.

This chain joins TRBV28 and TRBJ2-5, with no clear D. CDR1 MDHEN and CDR2 SYDVKM come from the germline V gene. This CDR3 has 12 amino acids. With 6 bases removed from V and 4 bases from J, the gap between germline ends came to 9 bases. For the CDR3, the DNA is TGTGCCAGCAGATTGTTGGGAGAGACCCAGTACTTC. Translating it yields CASRLLGETQYF.

The gene calls are TRBV5-8 and TRBJ1-5, with 9 bases aligning to TRBD1. Trimming cost V 0 bases and J 4 bases; bases outside gene matches: 5. The germline V gene encodes CDR1 SGHTS and CDR2 YDEGEE. The CDR3 runs to 16 residues. The CDR3 sequence is CASSLAGTGTNQPQHF. CDR3 nucleotide sequence: TGTGCCAGCAGCTTGGCCGGGACAGGGACGAATCAGCCCCAGCATTTT.

V and J are TRBV30 and TRBJ1-6, with D maybe TRBD1 (5 bases). The CDR3 length is 14 residues. V lost 0 bases, J lost 9 bases, and 12 bases lay in between. Germline CDR1 reads GTSNPN; CDR2 reads SVGIG (reference sequence). CDR3 sequence (DNA): TGTGCCTGGAGTGTATCGGGGGGGACTTCACCCCTCCACTTT. Residues: CAWSVSGGTSPLHF.

The V gene is TRBV7-2, the J gene TRBJ2-7; 7 bases fit TRBD1. Germline V CDR1 and CDR2: SGHTA, FQGNSA. V was pared by 3 bases and J by 7 bases, with 9 bases of the junction left unmatched. The CDR3 loop spans 14 amino acids. The CDR3 DNA reads TGTGCCAGCAGCTTGTACCGACAGGGCGGTGAGCAGTACTTC. As protein: CASSLYRQGGEQYF.

CDR3 bases: TGTGCCAGTAGCCCGCCGGGACAGGACACAGATACGCAGTATTTT. Translating gives CASSPPGQDTDTQYF. V gene TRBV19 combines with J gene TRBJ2-3, with 8 bases identical to TRBD1. CDR1 is LNHDA and CDR2 is SQIVND in the germline V gene (reference sequence). CDR3 length: 15 residues. The V gene end was trimmed by 6 bases and the J gene end by 2 bases; junction bases not matched to a gene: 7.

In this sample, this clone turned up once. V and J are TRBV18 and TRBJ1-4; TRBD1 might be the D (5 bases). Trimming left V 2 bases short and J 7 bases short, with 14 bases between. Germline CDR1 is KGHSH and CDR2 is LQKENI. The CDR3 is made up of 15 amino acids. The CDR3 sequence: CASSPMGQSSEKLFF. In DNA, the CDR3 is TGTGCCAGCTCACCAATGGGGCAATCGAGTGAAAAACTGTTTTTT.